This T cell receptor (beta chain) appears in the sequencing data of a study of blood T cell repertoires in COVID-19. Study-level background: COVID-19 samples, acute and convalescent, were from the United States, Italy and Spain. From T cells, B-cell-depleted T cells, or PBMCs came the material, which was cDNA or gDNA.

The CDR3 is 13 amino acids. Trimming took 0 bases from V and 5 from J, leaving 5 bases between them. CDR1 and CDR2 (germline): MNHEY, SMNVEV (reference sequence). In the original workflow: Reference gene primer amplification yielded estimated nucleated cell counts. Produced via immunoSEQ multiplex PCR; TCRdb's table is partial and in-frame only. V and J calls plus clone size are reproduced from that table; the DNA served to infer D and trimming. The sample carries about 70,000 clones, around nine tenths recorded once. This chain connects TRBV27 to TRBJ2-4, with D uncertain. The clonotype was recovered from a woman aged 55 to 70 with acute or convalescent COVID-19. The specimen sequenced was peripheral blood. DNA of the CDR3: TGTGCCAGCAGTTTATCCGCGGAAAACATTCAGTACTTC. Amino acid sequence: CASSLSAENIQYF.